The entry below gives a single TCR beta chain sequence along with its context. Its target is not known. Germline loops: CDR1 SGHRS, CDR2 YFSETQ. CDR3 length: 16 residues. Trimming shortened V by 1 base and J by 0 bases, and 11 bases separated the two germline ends. The source of the sample is a study of cytomegalovirus exposure and HLA in healthy donors. 60 Vbeta and 13 Jbeta primers were used in PCR. Profiled with immunoSEQ multiplex PCR; TCRdb holds only in-frame clones, not every one. The table lists 160,000 or so clones, about 80% of them singletons. Broader study findings: For TCR beta chains, V- and J-gene trimming was later linked to a missense DCLRE1C variant. While the bulk of TCR sequences proved rare, some public TCRs turned up in many donors. The productive fraction for most TCR beta V segments was about 87% or about 30% in an earlier analysis.

The receptor comes from a woman aged 45-65 years in good health and CMV-seropositive. The sample was PBMCs. This chain connects TRBV5-1 to TRBJ1-3; D gene unclear. The CDR3 sequence: CASSLTAGLSGNTIYF. Here the CDR3 DNA reads TGCGCCAGCAGCTTGACGGCAGGCCTCTCTGGAAACACCATATATTTT.